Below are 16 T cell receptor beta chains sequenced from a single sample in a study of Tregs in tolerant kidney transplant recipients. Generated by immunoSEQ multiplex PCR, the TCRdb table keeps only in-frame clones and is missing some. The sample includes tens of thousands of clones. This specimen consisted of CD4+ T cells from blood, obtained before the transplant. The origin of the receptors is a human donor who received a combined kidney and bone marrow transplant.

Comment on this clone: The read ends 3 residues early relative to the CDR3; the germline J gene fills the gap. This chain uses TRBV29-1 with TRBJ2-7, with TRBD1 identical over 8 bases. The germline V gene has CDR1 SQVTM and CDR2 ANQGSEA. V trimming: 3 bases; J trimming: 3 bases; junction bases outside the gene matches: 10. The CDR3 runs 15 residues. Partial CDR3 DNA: TGCAGCGTTGAGGCTTGGACAGGGAGTCTCTACGAG. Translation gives CSVEAWTGSLYE. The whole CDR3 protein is CSVEAWTGSLYEQYF.

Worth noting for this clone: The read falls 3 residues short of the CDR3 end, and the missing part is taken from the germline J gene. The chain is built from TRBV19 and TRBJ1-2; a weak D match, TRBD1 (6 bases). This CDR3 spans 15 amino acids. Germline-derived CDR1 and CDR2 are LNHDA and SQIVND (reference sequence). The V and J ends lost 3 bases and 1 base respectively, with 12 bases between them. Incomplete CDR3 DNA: TGTGCCAGTAGTATCGGGGGGACAAATAACTATGGC. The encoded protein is CASSIGGTNNYG. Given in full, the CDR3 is CASSIGGTNNYGYTF. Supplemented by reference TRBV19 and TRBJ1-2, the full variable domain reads DGGITQSPKYLFRKEGQNVTLSCEQNLNHDAMYWYRQDPGQGLRLIYYSQIVNDFQKGDIAEGYSVSREKKESFPLTVTSAQKNPTAFYLCASSIGGTNNYGYTFGSGTRLTVV.

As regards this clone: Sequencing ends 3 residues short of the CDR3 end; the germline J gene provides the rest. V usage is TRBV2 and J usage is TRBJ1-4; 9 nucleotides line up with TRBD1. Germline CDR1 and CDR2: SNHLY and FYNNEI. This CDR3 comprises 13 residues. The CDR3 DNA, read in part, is TGTGCCAGCAGCGGACAGGGGCCCGAGAAA. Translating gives CASSGQGPEK. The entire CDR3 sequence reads CASSGQGPEKLFF.

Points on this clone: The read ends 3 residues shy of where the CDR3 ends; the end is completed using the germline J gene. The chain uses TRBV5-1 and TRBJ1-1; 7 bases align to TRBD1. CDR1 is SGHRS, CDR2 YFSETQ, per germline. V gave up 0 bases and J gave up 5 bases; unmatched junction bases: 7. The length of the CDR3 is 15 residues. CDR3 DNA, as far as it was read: TGCGCCAGCAGCTTGGCAACGACAGGGATTACTGAA. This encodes CASSLATTGITE. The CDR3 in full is CASSLATTGITEAFF.

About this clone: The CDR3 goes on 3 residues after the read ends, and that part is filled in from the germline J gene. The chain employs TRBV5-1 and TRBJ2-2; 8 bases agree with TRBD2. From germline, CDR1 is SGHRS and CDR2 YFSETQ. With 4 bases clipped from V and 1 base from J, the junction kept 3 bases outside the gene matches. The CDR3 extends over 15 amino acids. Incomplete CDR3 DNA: TGCGCCAGCAGCGGAAGCGGGGGGAACACCGGGGAG. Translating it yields CASSGSGGNTGE. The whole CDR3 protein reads CASSGSGGNTGELFF. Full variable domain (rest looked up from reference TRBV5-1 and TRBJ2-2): KAGVTQTPRYLIKTRGQQVTLSCSPISGHRSVSWYQQTPGQGLQFLFEYFSETQRNKGNFPGRFSGRQFSNSRSEMNVSTLELGDSALYLCASSGSGGNTGELFFGEGSRLTVL.

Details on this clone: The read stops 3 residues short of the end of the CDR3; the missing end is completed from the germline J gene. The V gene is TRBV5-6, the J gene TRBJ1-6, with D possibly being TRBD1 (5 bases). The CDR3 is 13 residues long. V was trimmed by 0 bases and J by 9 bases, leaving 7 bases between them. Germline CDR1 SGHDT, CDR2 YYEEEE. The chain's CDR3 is CASSLVRVSPLHF. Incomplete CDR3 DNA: TGTGCCAGCAGCTTGGTCAGGGTTTCACCC.

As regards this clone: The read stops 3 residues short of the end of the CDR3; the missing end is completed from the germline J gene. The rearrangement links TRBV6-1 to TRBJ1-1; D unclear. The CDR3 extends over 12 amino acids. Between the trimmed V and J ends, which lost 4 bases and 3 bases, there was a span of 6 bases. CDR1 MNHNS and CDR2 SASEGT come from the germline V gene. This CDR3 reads CASSGPYTEAFF. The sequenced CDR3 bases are TGTGCCAGCAGTGGGCCTTACACTGAA.

The CDR3 here is CASSHRGDTEAFF. Incomplete CDR3 DNA: TGTGCCAGCAGCCATAGAGGGGACACTGAA. This chain links TRBV7-9 with TRBJ1-1; D is perhaps TRBD1 (5 bases). The read is 3 residues too short to cover the CDR3 end, so that end is filled in from the germline J gene. CDR1 is SEHNR and CDR2 is FQNEAQ in the germline V gene (reference sequence). The CDR3 length is 13 residues. The germline V and J ends were trimmed by 5 bases and 3 bases, with 10 bases remaining between them.

The CDR3 protein is CASRPGTTNSYEQYF. The DNA read from the CDR3 is TGTGCCAGCAGACCCGGGACTACCAACTCCTACGAG. The chain has TRBV5-6 and TRBJ2-7, with 7 bases matching TRBD2. The CDR3 end lies 3 residues beyond the end of the read and is filled in from the germline J gene. V was clipped by 5 bases and J by 0 bases; unmatched bases: 8. CDR1 SGHDT and CDR2 YYEEEE come from the germline V gene. CDR3 length: 15 residues. Combining the CDR3 with reference TRBV5-6 and TRBJ2-7 gives the whole variable domain DAGVTQSPTHLIKTRGQQVTLRCSPKSGHDTVSWYQQALGQGPQFIFQYYEEEERQRGNFPDRFSGHQFPNYSSELNVNALLLGDSALYLCASRPGTTNSYEQYFGPGTRLTVT.

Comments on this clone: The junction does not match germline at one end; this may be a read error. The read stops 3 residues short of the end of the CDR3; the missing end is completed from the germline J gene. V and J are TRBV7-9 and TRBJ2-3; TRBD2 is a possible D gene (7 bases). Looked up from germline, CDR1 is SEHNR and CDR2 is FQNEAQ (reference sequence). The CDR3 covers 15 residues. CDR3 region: CSSSLRGGGTDTQYF. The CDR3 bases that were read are TGTTCCAGCAGCTTACGCGGGGGCGGCACAGATACG.

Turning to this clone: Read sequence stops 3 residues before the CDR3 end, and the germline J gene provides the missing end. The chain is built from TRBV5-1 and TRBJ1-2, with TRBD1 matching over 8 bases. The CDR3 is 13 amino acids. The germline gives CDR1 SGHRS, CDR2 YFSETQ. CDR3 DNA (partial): TGCGCCAGCAGCTTTGACAGGGGCGACGGC. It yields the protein CASSFDRGDG. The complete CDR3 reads CASSFDRGDGYTF.

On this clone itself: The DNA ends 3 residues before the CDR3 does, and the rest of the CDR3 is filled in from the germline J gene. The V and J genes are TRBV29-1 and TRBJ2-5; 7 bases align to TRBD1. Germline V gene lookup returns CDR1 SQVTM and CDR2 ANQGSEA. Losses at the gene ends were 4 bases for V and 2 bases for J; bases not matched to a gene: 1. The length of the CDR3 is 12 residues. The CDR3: CSVGDRQETQYF. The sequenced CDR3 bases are TGCAGCGTTGGGGACAGACAAGAGACC.

The sequenced CDR3 bases are TGCAGCGCCTTAGACAGGGCACACGAG. This translates into CSALDRAHE. The whole CDR3 protein reads CSALDRAHEQYF. This chain joins TRBV29-1 and TRBJ2-7, with 7 bases lining up with TRBD1. The read halts 3 residues ahead of the CDR3 end, with the missing end drawn from the germline J gene. Germline V CDR1 and CDR2: SQVTM, ANQGSEA. The CDR3 is 12 amino acids. V was clipped by 7 bases and J by 5 bases; unmatched bases: 8.

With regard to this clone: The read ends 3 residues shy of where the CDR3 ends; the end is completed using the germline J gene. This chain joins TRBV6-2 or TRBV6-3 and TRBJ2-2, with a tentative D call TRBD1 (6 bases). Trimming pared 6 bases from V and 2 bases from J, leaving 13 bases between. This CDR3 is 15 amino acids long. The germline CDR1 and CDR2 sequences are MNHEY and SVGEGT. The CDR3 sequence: CASRHAGANTGELFF. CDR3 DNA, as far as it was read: TGTGCCAGCAGGCACGCAGGGGCTAACACCGGGGAG.

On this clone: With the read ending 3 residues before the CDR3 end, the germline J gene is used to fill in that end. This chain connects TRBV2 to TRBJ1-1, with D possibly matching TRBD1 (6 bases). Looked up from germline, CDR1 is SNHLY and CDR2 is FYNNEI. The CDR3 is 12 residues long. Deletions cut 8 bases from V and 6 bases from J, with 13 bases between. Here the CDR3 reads CASGQGFAEAFF. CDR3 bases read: TGTGCCAGCGGGCAGGGGTTTGCTGAA.

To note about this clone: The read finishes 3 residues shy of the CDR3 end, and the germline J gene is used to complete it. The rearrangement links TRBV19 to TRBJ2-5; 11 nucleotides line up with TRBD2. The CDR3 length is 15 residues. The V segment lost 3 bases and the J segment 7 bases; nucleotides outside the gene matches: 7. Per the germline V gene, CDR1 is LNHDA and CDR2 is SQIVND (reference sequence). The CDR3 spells CASSMRFTSGGTQYF. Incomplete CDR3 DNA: TGTGCCAGTAGTATGCGGTTCACTAGCGGGGGGACC.